This T cell receptor (beta chain) came from a study of tumor-infiltrating lymphocytes in primary liver carcinoma. The authors made TCR beta cDNA from 400 to 550 ng total RNA with a constant-region primer. TCR beta libraries came from three nested multiplex PCR rounds using slightly modified ARM-PCR. The first two PCR rounds used TRBV1-TRBV30 forward primers with a C-beta reverse primer, nine to ten cycles each. TCRdb itself ran the multiplex PCR reads through MiXCR, one entry per CDR3 protein. Of 300,000 to 400,000 distinct CDR3 sequences listed, 65% are singletons. V shed 5 bases and J 2 bases; nucleotides not matched to a gene: 13. The germline V gene encodes CDR1 SGHNT and CDR2 YYREEE (reference sequence). This CDR3 is 17 amino acids long. Blood RNA originated from unsorted whole blood, with germline DNA additionally extracted.

Material for sequencing was peripheral blood. The clonotype comes from a man aged 35-49 years with primary liver carcinoma and hepatitis B virus infection. V usage is TRBV5-4 and J usage is TRBJ2-3; TRBD1 matches 8 bases. The CDR3 DNA reads TGTGCCAGCAGATCGGGACTTCAGGGGGCAAACACAGATACGCAGTATTTT. Its protein is CASRSGLQGANTDTQYF.